These T cell receptor beta chains were read from a single sample in a study of OX40 agonist ivuxolimab in advanced cancers. The protocol was immunoSEQ multiplex PCR, while the TCRdb copy is restricted to in-frame clones and leaves out a portion. This table holds under 90,000 clones, approximately 94% found once. Source: CD4+ or CD8+ T cells sorted from blood, taken in a trial of the OX40 agonist ivuxolimab. The receptors come from an adult with an advanced solid tumor such as melanoma, head and neck, liver or kidney cancer. CDR3s include the opening cysteine and the closing phenylalanine or tryptophan. The D gene is left open where the match is weak. For some rows the clone size is stated as once, few or many, or as a class when expanded; others skip it.

TRBD2	TRBV6-6	NA	TRBJ2-1	CASSRTSGRINEQFF	TGTGCCAGCAGTCGTACTAGCGGGAGAATCAATGAGCAGTTCTTC
NA	TRBV13	NA	TRBJ1-3	CASSFPGEIGNTIYF	TGTGCCAGCAGCTTCCCAGGGGAAATCGGAAACACCATATATTTT
NA	TRBV27	NA	TRBJ2-1	CASSVTGLSYNEQFF	TGTGCCAGCAGCGTAACAGGACTTTCCTACAATGAGCAGTTCTTC
TRBD2	TRBV28	NA	TRBJ2-1	CASSLLTSGTNNEQFF	TGTGCCAGCAGTTTACTGACTAGCGGGACCAACAATGAGCAGTTCTTC
NA	TRBV5-6	NA	TRBJ1-2	CASSLLNYGYTF	TGTGCCAGCAGCTTGCTCAACTATGGCTACACCTTC
TRBD1	TRBV19	once	TRBJ1-1	CASSRLTGGGTEAFF	TGTGCCAGTAGTAGGTTAACAGGGGGGGGCACTGAAGCTTTCTTT
NA	TRBV4-1	NA	TRBJ1-3	CASSQLSASGNTIYF	TGCGCCAGCAGCCAACTCTCCGCATCTGGAAACACCATATATTTT
NA	TRBV4-1	NA	TRBJ2-7	CASSQVLASTYEQYF	TGCGCCAGCAGCCAAGTTTTAGCGAGTACCTACGAGCAGTACTTC
NA	TRBV9	NA	TRBJ2-1	CASSGLTGIYEQFF	TGTGCCAGCAGCGGGCTAACAGGGATCTATGAGCAGTTCTTC
NA	TRBV27	NA	TRBJ1-5	CASSLDGFNQPQHF	TGTGCCAGCAGTTTGGATGGGTTCAATCAGCCCCAGCATTTT
NA	TRBV6-5	NA	TRBJ1-5	CASTLPGNQPQHF	TGTGCCAGCACTCTCCCGGGCAATCAGCCCCAGCATTTT
NA	TRBV4-1	NA	TRBJ1-4	CASSHTRSGSEKLFF	TGCGCCAGCAGCCACACACGGTCCGGGAGTGAAAAACTGTTTTTT
TRBD2	TRBV19	NA	TRBJ2-7	CASSIWASGVYEQYF	TGTGCCAGTAGTATTTGGGCTAGCGGGGTCTACGAGCAGTACTTC
TRBD2	TRBV5-1	NA	TRBJ2-6	CASSLRTSASSGANVLTF	TGCGCCAGCAGCCTACGGACTAGCGCGAGCTCTGGGGCCAACGTCCTGACTTTC
TRBD1	TRBV27	NA	TRBJ2-1	CASSLEGQGAYNEQFF	TGTGCCAGCAGTTTAGAGGGACAGGGGGCCTACAATGAGCAGTTCTTC
NA	TRBV29-1	NA	TRBJ2-5	CSVEKGRGETQYF	TGCAGCGTTGAAAAGGGCCGGGGAGAGACCCAGTACTTC
NA	TRBV6-1	NA	TRBJ2-2	CAILRGNTGELFF	TGTGCCATCCTCAGGGGGAACACCGGGGAGCTGTTTTTT
NA	TRBV27	NA	TRBJ2-7	CASSLWGRGAYEQYF	TGTGCCAGCAGTTTGTGGGGCAGGGGGGCCTACGAGCAGTACTTC